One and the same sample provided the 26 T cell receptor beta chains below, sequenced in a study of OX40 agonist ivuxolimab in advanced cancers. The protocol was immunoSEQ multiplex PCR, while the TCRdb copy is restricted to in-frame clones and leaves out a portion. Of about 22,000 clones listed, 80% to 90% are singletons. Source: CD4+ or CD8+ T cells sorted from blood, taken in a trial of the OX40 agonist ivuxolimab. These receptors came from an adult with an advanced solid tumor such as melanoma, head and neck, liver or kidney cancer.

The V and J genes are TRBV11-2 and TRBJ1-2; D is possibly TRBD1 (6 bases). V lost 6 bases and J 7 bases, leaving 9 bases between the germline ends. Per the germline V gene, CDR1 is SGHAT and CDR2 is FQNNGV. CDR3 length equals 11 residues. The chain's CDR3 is CASSKGGGYTF. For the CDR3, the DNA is TGTGCCAGCAGTAAAGGGGGTGGCTACACCTTC.

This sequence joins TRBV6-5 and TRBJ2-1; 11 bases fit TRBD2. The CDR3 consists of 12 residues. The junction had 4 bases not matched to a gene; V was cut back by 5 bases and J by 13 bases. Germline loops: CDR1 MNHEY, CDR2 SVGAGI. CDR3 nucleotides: TGTGCCAGCAGTCTACTAGCGGGGGTACAGTTCTTC. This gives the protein CASSLLAGVQFF.

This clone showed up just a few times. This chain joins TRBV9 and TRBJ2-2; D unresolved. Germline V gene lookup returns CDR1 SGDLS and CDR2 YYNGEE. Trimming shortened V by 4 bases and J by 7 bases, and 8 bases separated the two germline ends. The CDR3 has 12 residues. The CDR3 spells CASSPPGGELFF. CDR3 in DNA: TGTGCCAGCAGCCCCCCAGGCGGGGAGCTGTTTTTT. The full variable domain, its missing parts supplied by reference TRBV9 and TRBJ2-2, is DSGVTQTPKHLITATGQRVTLRCSPRSGDLSVYWYQQSLDQGLQFLIQYYNGEERAKGNILERFSAQQFPDLHSELNLSSLELGDSALYFCASSPPGGELFFGEGSRLTVL.

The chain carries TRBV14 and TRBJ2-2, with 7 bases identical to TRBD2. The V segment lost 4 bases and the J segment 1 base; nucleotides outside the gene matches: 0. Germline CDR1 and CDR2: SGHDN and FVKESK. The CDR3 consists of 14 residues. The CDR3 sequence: CASSRGGNTGELFF. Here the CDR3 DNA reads TGTGCCAGCAGCCGCGGGGGGAACACCGGGGAGCTGTTTTTT.

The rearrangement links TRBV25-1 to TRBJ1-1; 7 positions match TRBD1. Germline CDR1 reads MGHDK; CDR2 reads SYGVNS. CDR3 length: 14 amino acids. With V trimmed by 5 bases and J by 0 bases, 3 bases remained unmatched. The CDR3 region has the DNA TGTGCCAGCAGTATTGGGACAGTGAACACTGAAGCTTTCTTT. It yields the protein CASSIGTVNTEAFF.

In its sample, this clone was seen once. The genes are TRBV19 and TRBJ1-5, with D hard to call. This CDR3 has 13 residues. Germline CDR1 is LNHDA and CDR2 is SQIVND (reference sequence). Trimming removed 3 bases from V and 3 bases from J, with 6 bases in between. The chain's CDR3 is CASSMDFNQPQHF. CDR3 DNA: TGTGCCAGTAGTATGGACTTCAATCAGCCCCAGCATTTT.

The CDR3: CASSPSGAPSYEQYF. CDR3 coding DNA: TGTGCCAGCAGCCCTTCCGGGGCACCCTCCTACGAGCAGTACTTC. This chain joins TRBV11-2 and TRBJ2-5; either TRBD1 or TRBD2 may supply D (5 bases each). Near its end, the DNA agrees better with TRBJ2-7, so the J call may be wrong. This CDR3 spans 15 amino acids. CDR1 is SGHAT, CDR2 FQNNGV, per germline.

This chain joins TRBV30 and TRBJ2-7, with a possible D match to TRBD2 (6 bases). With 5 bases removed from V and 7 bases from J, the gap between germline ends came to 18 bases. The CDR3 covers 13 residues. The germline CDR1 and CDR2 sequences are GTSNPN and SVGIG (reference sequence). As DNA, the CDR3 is TGTGCCTGGTCCCGGGACTCTGCGGGGGAGCAGTACTTC. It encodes CAWSRDSAGEQYF.

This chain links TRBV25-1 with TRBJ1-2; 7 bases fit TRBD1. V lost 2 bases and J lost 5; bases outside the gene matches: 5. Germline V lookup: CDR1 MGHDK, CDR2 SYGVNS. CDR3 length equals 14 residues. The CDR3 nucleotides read TGTGCCAGCAGTGAAGGGAGGGGGCTATATGGCTACACCTTC. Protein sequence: CASSEGRGLYGYTF.

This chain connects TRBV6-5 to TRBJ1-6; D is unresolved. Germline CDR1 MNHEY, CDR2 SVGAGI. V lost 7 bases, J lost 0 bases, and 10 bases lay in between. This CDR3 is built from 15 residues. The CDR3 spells CASTRTSSYNSPLHF. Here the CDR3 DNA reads TGTGCCAGCACCCGGACGAGCTCCTATAATTCACCCCTCCACTTT.

CDR3 amino acids: CASSYPGPNEQFF. The DNA of the CDR3 is TGTGCCAGCAGTTACCCGGGACCCAATGAGCAGTTCTTC. This rearrangement joins TRBV6-6 to TRBJ2-1; D possibly uses TRBD1 or TRBD2 (5 bases each). Trimming left V 2 bases short and J 6 bases short, with 8 bases between. This CDR3 is 13 amino acids long. CDR1 MNHNY and CDR2 SVGAGI come from the germline V gene (reference sequence).

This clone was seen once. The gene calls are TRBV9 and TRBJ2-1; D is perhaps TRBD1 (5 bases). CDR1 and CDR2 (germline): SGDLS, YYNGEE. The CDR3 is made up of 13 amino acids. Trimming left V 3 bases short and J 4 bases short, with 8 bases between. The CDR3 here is CASSGQGYNEQFF. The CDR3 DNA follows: TGTGCCAGCAGCGGGCAGGGATACAATGAGCAGTTCTTC.

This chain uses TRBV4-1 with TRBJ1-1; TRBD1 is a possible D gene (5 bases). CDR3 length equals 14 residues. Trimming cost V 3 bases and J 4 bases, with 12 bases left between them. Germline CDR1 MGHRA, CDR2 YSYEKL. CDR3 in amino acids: CASSHFQGGTEAFF. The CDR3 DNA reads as TGCGCCAGCAGCCATTTCCAGGGCGGCACTGAAGCTTTCTTT.

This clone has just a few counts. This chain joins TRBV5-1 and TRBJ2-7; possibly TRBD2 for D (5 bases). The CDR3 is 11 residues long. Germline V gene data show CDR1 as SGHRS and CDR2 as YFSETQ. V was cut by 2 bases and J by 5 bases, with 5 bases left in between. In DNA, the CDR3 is TGCGCCAGCAGCTTCGGGGACGAGCAGTACTTC. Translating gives CASSFGDEQYF. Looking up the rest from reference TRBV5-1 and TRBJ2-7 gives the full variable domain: KAGVTQTPRYLIKTRGQQVTLSCSPISGHRSVSWYQQTPGQGLQFLFEYFSETQRNKGNFPGRFSGRQFSNSRSEMNVSTLELGDSALYLCASSFGDEQYFGPGTRLTVT.

CDR3 loop: CSVQSHEQYF. CDR3 nucleotides: TGCAGCGTTCAATCCCACGAGCAGTACTTC. The gene calls are TRBV29-1 and TRBJ2-7; unclear D gene. V gave up 5 bases and J gave up 5 bases, with 7 bases separating them. Germline V gene data show CDR1 as SQVTM and CDR2 as ANQGSEA. This CDR3 region has 10 residues.

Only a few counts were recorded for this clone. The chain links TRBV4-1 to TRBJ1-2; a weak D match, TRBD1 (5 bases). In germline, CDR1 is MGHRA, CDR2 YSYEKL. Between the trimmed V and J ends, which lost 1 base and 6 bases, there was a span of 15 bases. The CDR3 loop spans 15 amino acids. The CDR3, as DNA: TGCGCCAGCAGCCAAGTAGGGATGGGGACCGATGGCTACACCTTC. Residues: CASSQVGMGTDGYTF.

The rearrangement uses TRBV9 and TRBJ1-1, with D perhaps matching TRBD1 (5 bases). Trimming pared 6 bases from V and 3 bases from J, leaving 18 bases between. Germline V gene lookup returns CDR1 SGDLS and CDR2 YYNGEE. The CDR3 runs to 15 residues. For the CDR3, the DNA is TGTGCCAGCAATCGAGGAGCAGGGTTGGACACTGAAGCTTTCTTT. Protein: CASNRGAGLDTEAFF.

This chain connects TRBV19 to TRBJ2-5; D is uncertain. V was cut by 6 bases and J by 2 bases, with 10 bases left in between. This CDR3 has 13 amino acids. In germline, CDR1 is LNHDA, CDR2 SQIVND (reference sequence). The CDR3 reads CASRGTEQETQYF. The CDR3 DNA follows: TGTGCCAGTAGGGGCACAGAGCAAGAGACCCAGTACTTC.

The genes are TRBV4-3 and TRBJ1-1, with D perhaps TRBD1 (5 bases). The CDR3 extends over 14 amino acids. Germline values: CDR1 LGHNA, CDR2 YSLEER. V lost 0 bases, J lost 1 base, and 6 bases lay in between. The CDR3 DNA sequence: TGCGCCAGCAGCCAAGACGGGGGGAACACTGAAGCTTTCTTT. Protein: CASSQDGGNTEAFF.

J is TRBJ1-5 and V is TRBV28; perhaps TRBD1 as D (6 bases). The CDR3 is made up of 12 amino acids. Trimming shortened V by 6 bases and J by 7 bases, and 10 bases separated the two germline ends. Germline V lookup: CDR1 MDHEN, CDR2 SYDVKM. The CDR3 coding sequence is TGTGCCAGCAGACAGGGAGGGCAGCCCCAGCATTTT. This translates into CASRQGGQPQHF.

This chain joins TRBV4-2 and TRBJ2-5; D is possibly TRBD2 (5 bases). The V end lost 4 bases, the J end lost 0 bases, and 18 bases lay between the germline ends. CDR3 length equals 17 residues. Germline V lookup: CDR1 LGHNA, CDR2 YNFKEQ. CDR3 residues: CASSLSSRGIDQETQYF. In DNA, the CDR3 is TGTGCCAGCAGCCTTTCCTCACGGGGTATCGACCAAGAGACCCAGTACTTC.

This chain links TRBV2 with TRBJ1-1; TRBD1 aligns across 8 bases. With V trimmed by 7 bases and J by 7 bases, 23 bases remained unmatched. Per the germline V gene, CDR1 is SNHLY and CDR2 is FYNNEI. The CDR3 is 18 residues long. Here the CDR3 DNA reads TGTGCCAGCACCCCCGGGGCAGCGGGACAGGAGCCAGCGTTTGAAGCTTTCTTT. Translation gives CASTPGAAGQEPAFEAFF.

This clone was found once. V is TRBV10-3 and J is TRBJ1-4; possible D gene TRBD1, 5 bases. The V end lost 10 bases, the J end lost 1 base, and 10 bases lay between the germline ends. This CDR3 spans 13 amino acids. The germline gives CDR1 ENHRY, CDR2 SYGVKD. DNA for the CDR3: TGTGCCACCGGGGGGGGAACTAATGAAAAACTGTTTTTT. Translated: CATGGGTNEKLFF.

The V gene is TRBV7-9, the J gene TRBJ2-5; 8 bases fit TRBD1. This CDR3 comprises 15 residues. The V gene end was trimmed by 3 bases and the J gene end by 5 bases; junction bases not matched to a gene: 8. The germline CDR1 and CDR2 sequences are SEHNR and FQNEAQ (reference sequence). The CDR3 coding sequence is TGTGCCAGCAGCTTTCCAGGGGGCAAAGATGAGACCCAGTACTTC. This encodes CASSFPGGKDETQYF.

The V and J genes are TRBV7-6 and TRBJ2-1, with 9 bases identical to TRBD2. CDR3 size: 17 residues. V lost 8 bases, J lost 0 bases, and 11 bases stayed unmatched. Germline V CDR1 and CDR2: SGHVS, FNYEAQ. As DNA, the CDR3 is TGTGCCAGCGAGGAGGCTAGCGGGGTGAGCTCCTACAATGAGCAGTTCTTC. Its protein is CASEEASGVSSYNEQFF.

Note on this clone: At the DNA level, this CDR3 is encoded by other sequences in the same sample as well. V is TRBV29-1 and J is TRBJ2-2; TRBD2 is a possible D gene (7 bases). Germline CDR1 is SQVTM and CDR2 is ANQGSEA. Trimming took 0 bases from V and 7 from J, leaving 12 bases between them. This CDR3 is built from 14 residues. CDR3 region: CSVEDRGANGELFF. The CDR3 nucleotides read TGCAGCGTTGAAGATCGGGGGGCGAACGGGGAGCTGTTTTTT.